This T cell receptor (beta chain) originates from a study of blood T cell dynamics during melanoma immunotherapy. Turning to the study itself: Patients with metastatic melanoma got pembrolizumab or nivolumab-ipilimumab as first-line care. Study findings and constraints: At W3, later disease-control patients showed bifurcated PBMC repertoire changes, unlike progressors.

Regarding time point: pre-treatment baseline. A fixed DNA input of about 320 ng was used per bulk PBMC sample. Some clones are missing from TCRdb's copy, which holds only in-frame ones; the method was immunoSEQ multiplex PCR. The top ten clones hold 16% of a sample with approximately 6,900 clones, about four fifths of them seen once. CDR1 is KGHSH and CDR2 is LQKENI in the germline V gene. This CDR3 is built from 15 residues. V lost 4 bases to trimming and J lost 0 bases, with 13 bases between them. Regarding this clone: The antigen is unknown.

The TCR was taken from a human donor with melanoma. Here the sequenced sample was blood, taken from a patient treated with checkpoint blockade. V is TRBV18 and J is TRBJ2-7; tentative D call: TRBD1 (5 bases). The CDR3 nucleotides are TGTGCCAGCTCACGGCGACAGCCCCTCTCCTACGAGCAGTACTTC. This translates into CASSRRQPLSYEQYF. The full variable domain, rest sourced from reference TRBV18 and TRBJ2-7, is NAGVMQNPRHLVRRRGQEARLRCSPMKGHSHVYWYRQLPEEGLKFMVYLQKENIIDESGMPKERFSAEFPKEGPSILRIQQVVRGDSAAYFCASSRRQPLSYEQYFGPGTRLTVT.